At least ten counts were recorded for the clone carrying this T cell receptor (beta chain). This sample is drawn from a study of T-cell reconstitution after alpha-beta-depleted transplantation in children. Unique molecular identifiers were incorporated during preparation of the TCRbeta library. Via MiXCR, TCRdb re-called the PCR reads, giving one row per CDR3 protein. The data show 260,000 or so distinct CDR3 sequences, around 12% seen once. Trimming left V 6 bases short and J 5 bases short, with 13 bases between. CDR1 is MNHNS, CDR2 SASEGT, per germline. The CDR3 consists of 14 residues. The specimen comprised PBMCs from the stem cell graft donor, sampled from the stem cell graft. The chain is built from TRBV6-1 and TRBJ1-4; no firm D call. This TCR came from a human donor who donated a stem cell graft to a child with acute lymphoblastic leukemia. The CDR3 nucleotides read TGTGCCAGCAGCCCCGGGAGCTCGAATGAAAAACTGTTTTTT. It encodes CASSPGSSNEKLFF.